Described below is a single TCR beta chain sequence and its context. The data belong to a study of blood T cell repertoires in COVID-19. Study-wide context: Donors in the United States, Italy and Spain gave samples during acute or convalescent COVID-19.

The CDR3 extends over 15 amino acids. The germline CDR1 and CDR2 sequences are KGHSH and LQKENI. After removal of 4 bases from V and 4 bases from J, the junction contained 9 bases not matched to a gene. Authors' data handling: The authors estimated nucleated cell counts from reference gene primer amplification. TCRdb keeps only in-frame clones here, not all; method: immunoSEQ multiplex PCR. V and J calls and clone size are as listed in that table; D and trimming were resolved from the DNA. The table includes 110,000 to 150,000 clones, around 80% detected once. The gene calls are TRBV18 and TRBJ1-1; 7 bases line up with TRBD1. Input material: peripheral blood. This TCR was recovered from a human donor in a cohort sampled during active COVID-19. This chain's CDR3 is CASSREGGSVTEAFF. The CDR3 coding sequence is TGTGCCAGCTCACGGGAAGGGGGCTCGGTCACTGAAGCTTTCTTT.